Listed below are T cell receptor beta chains from one sample, sequenced in a study of T cell changes during pregnancy in multiple sclerosis. Some clones are missing from TCRdb's copy, which holds only in-frame ones; the method was immunoSEQ multiplex PCR. The sample has 70,000 to 100,000 clones, 93% seen once; the top ten hold around 1.4%. Sequenced material: peripheral blood, taken in the third trimester of pregnancy. The receptors originated from a female donor in good health, enrolled as a control in a pregnancy study. Both conserved end residues are part of each CDR3. Fields, in order: clone size, V gene, J gene, D gene, CDR3 protein, CDR3 DNA. D genes are given only for firm matches. Clone size, where shown, is once, few, many, or a class for clones that have expanded.

clone size: .
V gene: TRBV5-1
J gene: TRBJ1-5
D gene: .
CDR3 protein: CASSLDPGSNQPQHF
CDR3 DNA: TGCGCCAGCAGCTTGGACCCAGGGAGCAATCAGCCCCAGCATTTT

clone size: once
V gene: TRBV27
J gene: TRBJ2-1
D gene: TRBD1
CDR3 protein: CASGQGLGGEQFF
CDR3 DNA: TGTGCCAGCGGACAGGGGTTAGGGGGTGAGCAGTTCTTC

clone size: .
V gene: TRBV18
J gene: TRBJ2-7
D gene: .
CDR3 protein: CASSPYSGDLTYEQYF
CDR3 DNA: TGTGCCAGCTCACCATATTCCGGGGATTTAACCTACGAGCAGTACTTC

clone size: .
V gene: TRBV28
J gene: TRBJ2-4
D gene: .
CDR3 protein: CASSLDSSLAKNIQYF
CDR3 DNA: TGTGCCAGCAGTTTGGATAGCTCCTTAGCCAAAAACATTCAGTACTTC

clone size: .
V gene: TRBV28
J gene: TRBJ1-5
D gene: .
CDR3 protein: CASSPDLGGSNQPQHF
CDR3 DNA: TGTGCCAGCAGCCCTGATCTGGGGGGTTCCAATCAGCCCCAGCATTTT

clone size: .
V gene: TRBV28
J gene: TRBJ2-3
D gene: .
CDR3 protein: CASSFFQVGGTQYF
CDR3 DNA: TGTGCCAGCAGTTTCTTCCAGGTCGGTGGTACGCAGTATTTT

clone size: .
V gene: TRBV20-1
J gene: TRBJ1-1
D gene: .
CDR3 protein: CSARDLLEAFF
CDR3 DNA: TGCAGTGCTAGAGATCTACTGGAAGCTTTCTTT

clone size: .
V gene: TRBV5-6
J gene: TRBJ1-2
D gene: TRBD1
CDR3 protein: CASSRGTASFYGYTF
CDR3 DNA: TGTGCCAGCAGCCGGGGGACAGCCTCCTTCTATGGCTACACCTTC

clone size: .
V gene: TRBV5-1
J gene: TRBJ1-6
D gene: .
CDR3 protein: CASTHAGEAGSPLHF
CDR3 DNA: TGCGCCAGCACTCACGCGGGGGAGGCGGGTTCACCCCTCCACTTT

clone size: .
V gene: TRBV2
J gene: TRBJ2-5
D gene: TRBD2
CDR3 protein: CASSEGYRTSGRSGETQYF
CDR3 DNA: TGTGCCAGCAGTGAGGGGTATCGGACTAGCGGGAGGAGCGGTGAGACCCAGTACTTC

clone size: .
V gene: TRBV7-2
J gene: TRBJ2-7
D gene: TRBD2
CDR3 protein: CASSLAATSGTYEQYF
CDR3 DNA: TGTGCCAGCAGCTTAGCGGCGACTAGCGGTACCTACGAGCAGTACTTC

clone size: .
V gene: TRBV15
J gene: TRBJ2-3
D gene: TRBD1
CDR3 protein: CATSRGLRDRGQDTQYF
CDR3 DNA: TGTGCCACCAGCAGAGGCCTTCGGGACAGGGGGCAAGATACGCAGTATTTT

clone size: .
V gene: TRBV5-5
J gene: TRBJ2-7
D gene: TRBD1
CDR3 protein: CASSTWWDRGSYEQYF
CDR3 DNA: TGTGCCAGCAGCACCTGGTGGGACAGGGGCTCCTACGAGCAGTACTTC

clone size: .
V gene: TRBV4-1
J gene: TRBJ1-5
D gene: .
CDR3 protein: CASSQEVGLNQPQHF
CDR3 DNA: TGCGCCAGCAGCCAAGAAGTTGGACTCAATCAGCCCCAGCATTTT

clone size: .
V gene: TRBV18
J gene: TRBJ1-1
D gene: .
CDR3 protein: CASSPPAGDTEAFF
CDR3 DNA: TGTGCCAGCTCACCACCGGCGGGGGACACTGAAGCTTTCTTT

clone size: .
V gene: TRBV18
J gene: TRBJ1-4
D gene: TRBD1
CDR3 protein: CASSPGQPNEKLFF
CDR3 DNA: TGTGCCAGCTCACCGGGACAGCCGAATGAAAAACTGTTTTTT

clone size: .
V gene: TRBV19
J gene: TRBJ2-1
D gene: TRBD1
CDR3 protein: CASSLTGGLNEQFF
CDR3 DNA: TGTGCCAGTAGTCTGACAGGGGGCCTCAATGAGCAGTTCTTC

clone size: once
V gene: TRBV5-6
J gene: TRBJ2-5
D gene: .
CDR3 protein: CASSFELVHKETQYF
CDR3 DNA: TGTGCCAGCAGCTTTGAATTAGTCCATAAAGAGACCCAGTACTTC

clone size: .
V gene: TRBV19
J gene: TRBJ2-5
D gene: TRBD1
CDR3 protein: CASRGTDQETQYF
CDR3 DNA: TGTGCCAGCAGGGGGACAGACCAAGAGACCCAGTACTTC

clone size: once
V gene: TRBV30
J gene: TRBJ1-4
D gene: .
CDR3 protein: CAWSASEKLFF
CDR3 DNA: TGTGCCTGGAGCGCTAGTGAAAAACTGTTTTTT

clone size: .
V gene: TRBV2
J gene: TRBJ2-3
D gene: .
CDR3 protein: CASRLLTDTQYF
CDR3 DNA: TGTGCCAGCAGGCTACTTACAGATACGCAGTATTTT

clone size: .
V gene: TRBV6-5
J gene: TRBJ2-1
D gene: .
CDR3 protein: CASSPGVIRNEQFF
CDR3 DNA: TGTGCCAGCAGCCCGGGGGTCATAAGGAATGAGCAGTTCTTC

clone size: .
V gene: TRBV7-9
J gene: TRBJ1-1
D gene: .
CDR3 protein: CASSLGQGMNAEAFF
CDR3 DNA: TGTGCCAGCAGCTTAGGGCAGGGGATGAACGCTGAAGCTTTCTTT

clone size: once
V gene: TRBV6-1
J gene: TRBJ2-1
D gene: .
CDR3 protein: CASNGRASSYNEQFF
CDR3 DNA: TGTGCCAGCAACGGGCGGGCCAGCTCCTACAATGAGCAGTTCTTC

clone size: few
V gene: TRBV27
J gene: TRBJ1-1
D gene: .
CDR3 protein: CASSLSNSNTEAFF
CDR3 DNA: TGTGCCAGCAGTTTATCGAACAGTAACACTGAAGCTTTCTTT

clone size: .
V gene: TRBV5-1
J gene: TRBJ1-1
D gene: .
CDR3 protein: CASSLMGGTEAFF
CDR3 DNA: TGCGCCAGCAGCTTAATGGGGGGCACTGAAGCTTTCTTT

clone size: .
V gene: TRBV28
J gene: TRBJ2-1
D gene: TRBD2
CDR3 protein: CASSLGYTSAPNEQFF
CDR3 DNA: TGTGCCAGCAGTTTAGGTTATACTAGCGCGCCCAATGAGCAGTTCTTC

clone size: once
V gene: TRBV7-9
J gene: TRBJ2-7
D gene: TRBD1
CDR3 protein: CASSGTGEQYF
CDR3 DNA: TGTGCCAGCAGCGGGACAGGCGAGCAGTACTTC

clone size: .
V gene: TRBV5-1
J gene: TRBJ2-1
D gene: .
CDR3 protein: CASSFQPSNEQFF
CDR3 DNA: TGCGCCAGCAGTTTCCAACCGAGCAATGAGCAGTTCTTC

clone size: once
V gene: TRBV7-2
J gene: TRBJ2-2
D gene: TRBD2
CDR3 protein: CASSSPPGLAGDVTGELFF
CDR3 DNA: TGTGCCAGCAGCTCTCCGCCGGGACTAGCGGGAGACGTCACCGGGGAGCTGTTTTTT

clone size: .
V gene: TRBV19
J gene: TRBJ1-2
D gene: .
CDR3 protein: CASSISPEAPYGYTF
CDR3 DNA: TGTGCCAGTAGTATATCACCTGAGGCACCTTATGGCTACACCTTC

clone size: .
V gene: TRBV7-7
J gene: TRBJ2-3
D gene: .
CDR3 protein: CASSLTGSDTQYF
CDR3 DNA: TGTGCCAGCAGCTTAACAGGCTCAGATACGCAGTATTTT

clone size: once
V gene: TRBV9
J gene: TRBJ2-2
D gene: TRBD2
CDR3 protein: CASSVASGTGTGELFF
CDR3 DNA: TGTGCCAGCAGCGTCGCTAGCGGGACGGGCACCGGGGAGCTGTTTTTT

clone size: .
V gene: TRBV5-8
J gene: TRBJ2-7
D gene: .
CDR3 protein: CASSLVYSSGSYEQYF
CDR3 DNA: TGTGCCAGCAGCTTGGTTTACTCCAGCGGGTCCTACGAGCAGTACTTC

clone size: .
V gene: TRBV2
J gene: TRBJ1-6
D gene: TRBD1
CDR3 protein: CASSDTGTDISPLHF
CDR3 DNA: TGTGCCAGCAGCGATACCGGGACAGATATATCACCCCTCCACTTT

clone size: .
V gene: TRBV5-6
J gene: TRBJ1-5
D gene: TRBD1
CDR3 protein: CASSLGTANQPQHF
CDR3 DNA: TGTGCCAGCAGCCTAGGGACAGCCAATCAGCCCCAGCATTTT

clone size: once
V gene: TRBV5-1
J gene: TRBJ2-7
D gene: TRBD2
CDR3 protein: CASSHLSGSSSYEQYF
CDR3 DNA: TGCGCCAGCAGCCACTTGAGCGGGAGCAGCTCCTACGAGCAGTACTTC

clone size: .
V gene: TRBV28
J gene: TRBJ2-7
D gene: .
CDR3 protein: CASSGSQGMTYYEQYF
CDR3 DNA: TGTGCCAGCAGTGGGTCACAGGGTATGACCTACTACGAGCAGTACTTC

clone size: .
V gene: TRBV5-1
J gene: TRBJ2-1
D gene: .
CDR3 protein: CASSLGASELNEQFF
CDR3 DNA: TGCGCCAGCAGCTTGGGGGCTAGCGAGTTGAATGAGCAGTTCTTC

clone size: .
V gene: TRBV29-1
J gene: TRBJ2-1
D gene: TRBD1
CDR3 protein: CSVERWDRDYNEQFF
CDR3 DNA: TGCAGCGTTGAACGTTGGGACAGGGATTACAATGAGCAGTTCTTC

clone size: once
V gene: TRBV19
J gene: TRBJ2-7
D gene: .
CDR3 protein: CASSMRGSPSLDEQYF
CDR3 DNA: TGTGCCAGTAGTATGAGGGGGAGCCCGTCTTTAGACGAGCAGTACTTC

clone size: .
V gene: TRBV28
J gene: TRBJ2-5
D gene: TRBD2
CDR3 protein: CASNSGGNQETQYF
CDR3 DNA: TGTGCCAGCAATTCGGGGGGGAACCAAGAGACCCAGTACTTC

clone size: .
V gene: TRBV4-1
J gene: TRBJ2-6
D gene: .
CDR3 protein: CASSQWSSGANVLTF
CDR3 DNA: TGCGCCAGCAGCCAGTGGAGCTCTGGGGCCAACGTCCTGACTTTC

clone size: .
V gene: TRBV4-1
J gene: TRBJ2-1
D gene: TRBD2
CDR3 protein: CASSQTPGGALSYNEQFF
CDR3 DNA: TGCGCCAGCAGCCAAACCCCGGGAGGGGCCCTCTCCTACAATGAGCAGTTCTTC

clone size: .
V gene: TRBV10-3
J gene: TRBJ2-7
D gene: .
CDR3 protein: CAISDSEGQRSYEQYF
CDR3 DNA: TGTGCCATCAGTGACAGTGAGGGCCAACGGTCCTACGAGCAGTACTTC